This T cell receptor beta chain was identified during a study of blood T cells in healthy people across ages. A second PCR, run for roughly 7 to 12 cycles, used a sample-barcoded 5' primer plus a J-beta primer mix. Each CDR3 protein gets one entry after TCRdb re-called the 5' RACE reads with MiXCR. The sample carries 450,000 to 650,000 distinct CDR3 sequences, under 30% recorded once. CDR3 length equals 13 residues. V dropped 7 bases and J dropped 0 bases, with 9 bases sitting between them. The sample was also linked to a second study, of T cells of mothers and their children.

This sequence joins TRBV12-3 or TRBV12-4 and TRBJ2-5, with D unclear. The sequenced material came from blood. The receptor was derived from a boy aged 5-17 years in good health. CDR3 nucleotides: TGTGCCAGCAAAACATGGTACCAAGAGACCCAGTACTTC. It translates to CASKTWYQETQYF.